Listed here are 24 T cell receptor beta chains from one sample, sequenced in a study of shared clonotypes between healthy human individuals. Sequenced by immunoSEQ multiplex PCR; TCRdb stores in-frame clones only, minus some. The sample includes some 2,400,000 clones, approximately 95% of them seen just once. Source material: naive CD4+ T cells sorted from blood. Subset here: CD45RA+ positively selected. Receptor source: a man between 18 and 35 years old in good health.

A word on this clone: The sample holds other DNA sequences that translate to the same CDR3. V is TRBV5-1 and J is TRBJ1-5; a possible D gene is TRBD1 (6 bases). This CDR3 comprises 15 residues. V was trimmed by 0 bases and J by 4 bases, leaving 11 bases between them. From germline, CDR1 is SGHRS and CDR2 YFSETQ. In DNA form, the CDR3 reads TGCGCCAGCAGCTTGGGGACAGAAGTAAATCAGCCCCAGCATTTT. Translating gives CASSLGTEVNQPQHF.

The V gene is TRBV6-1, the J gene TRBJ2-1, with 10 bases identical to TRBD1. The CDR3 is made up of 15 amino acids. Germline V CDR1 and CDR2: MNHNS, SASEGT. Trimming cost V 6 bases and J 4 bases; bases outside gene matches: 6. CDR3 amino acids: CASRAGTGEYNEQFF. CDR3 DNA sequence: TGTGCCAGCAGAGCCGGGACAGGGGAATACAATGAGCAGTTCTTC.

Comments on this clone: The same CDR3 arises from other DNA sequences in this sample as well. This chain joins TRBV5-6 and TRBJ2-3; the match to TRBD1 covers 9 bases. V shed 3 bases, J shed 6 bases, and the junction held 8 bases outside the gene matches. The CDR3 totals 15 residues. Germline V lookup: CDR1 SGHDT, CDR2 YYEEEE. CDR3 DNA sequence: TGTGCCAGCAGCTGGGGACAGGGATTCACCGATACGCAGTATTTT. Encoded protein: CASSWGQGFTDTQYF.

On this clone: Other DNA sequences of this sample code for an identical CDR3. V and J are TRBV30 and TRBJ2-7; D perhaps matches TRBD2 (5 bases). CDR1 is GTSNPN and CDR2 is SVGIG in the germline V gene (reference sequence). This CDR3 contains 12 residues. V lost 2 bases and J lost 4, with 9 bases in between. CDR3 residues: CAWSPSGYEQYF. DNA for the CDR3: TGTGCCTGGAGTCCCTCGGGGTACGAGCAGTACTTC.

This sequence joins TRBV5-1 and TRBJ1-1, with D possibly matching TRBD1 (6 bases). Per the germline V gene, CDR1 is SGHRS and CDR2 is YFSETQ. V lost 4 bases, J lost 5 bases, and 15 bases lay in between. This CDR3 is built from 14 residues. CDR3 nucleotides: TGCGCCAGCAGCCTTGAATGGACAGCAACTGAAGCTTTCTTT. Its protein is CASSLEWTATEAFF.

This clone was recorded a few times. The V gene is TRBV10-2, the J gene TRBJ1-5, with a weak D call TRBD1 (5 bases). Germline CDR1 reads WSHSY; CDR2 reads SAAADI. The CDR3 loop spans 16 amino acids. V shed 3 bases and J shed 0 bases, with 12 bases lying between them. The CDR3 DNA follows: TGCGCCAGCAGTGAAATTTCAGGGAATAGCAATCAGCCCCAGCATTTT. It codes for CASSEISGNSNQPQHF.

This chain uses TRBV10-3 with TRBJ2-3; D remains ambiguous. Trimming shortened V by 2 bases and J by 2 bases, and 5 bases separated the two germline ends. In germline, CDR1 is ENHRY, CDR2 SYGVKD. The CDR3 spans 13 residues. The CDR3 DNA reads TGTGCCATCAGTGAGATCCTCACAGATACGCAGTATTTT. The encoded protein is CAISEILTDTQYF.

The chain links TRBV10-3 to TRBJ1-3; D remains ambiguous. The V end was cut by 4 bases, the J end by 4 bases, with 8 bases between. This CDR3 spans 13 amino acids. Germline CDR1 is ENHRY and CDR2 is SYGVKD. The CDR3 loop reads CAISASTGNTIYF. The DNA for the CDR3 is TGTGCCATCAGTGCGTCCACGGGAAACACCATATATTTT.

The CDR3 DNA follows: TGTGCCAGTAGTATAGAAAGGACAGGCCGCTCCTACAATGAGCAGTTCTTC. Its protein is CASSIERTGRSYNEQFF. The rearrangement joins TRBV19 to TRBJ2-1, with TRBD1 identical over 7 bases. CDR1 LNHDA and CDR2 SQIVND come from the germline V gene (reference sequence). The CDR3 loop spans 17 amino acids. With 0 bases clipped from V and 0 bases from J, the junction kept 5 bases outside the gene matches.

This chain links TRBV19 with TRBJ1-1, with D possibly matching TRBD1 (6 bases). V was shortened by 7 bases and J by 4 bases, with 10 bases between the two germline ends. In germline, CDR1 is LNHDA, CDR2 SQIVND (reference sequence). CDR3 length: 12 amino acids. CDR3 sequence (DNA): TGTGCCAGTAACTTAGGGGGCACTGAAGCTTTCTTT. Its protein product is CASNLGGTEAFF.

The rearrangement joins TRBV6-1 to TRBJ2-3; 9 bases fit TRBD1. The germline V gene encodes CDR1 MNHNS and CDR2 SASEGT. The CDR3 has 16 residues. The V and J ends lost 4 bases and 1 base, in that order; junction bases with no gene match: 6. This CDR3 reads CASSAGTGLGTDTQYF. The CDR3 DNA sequence: TGTGCCAGCAGTGCCGGGACAGGGCTCGGCACAGATACGCAGTATTTT.

As for this clone: Other DNA variants within this sample encode the same CDR3. The J gene is TRBJ2-3, the V gene TRBV5-6; D call uncertain. In germline, CDR1 is SGHDT, CDR2 YYEEEE. Trimming cost V 1 base and J 0 bases, with 3 bases left between them. This CDR3 is built from 13 residues. The CDR3 DNA follows: TGTGCCAGCAGCTTGCTGAGCACAGATACGCAGTATTTT. It encodes CASSLLSTDTQYF. Together with reference TRBV5-6 and TRBJ2-3, the CDR3 gives the full variable domain: DAGVTQSPTHLIKTRGQQVTLRCSPKSGHDTVSWYQQALGQGPQFIFQYYEEEERQRGNFPDRFSGHQFPNYSSELNVNALLLGDSALYLCASSLLSTDTQYFGPGTRLTVL.

The rearrangement joins TRBV6-5 to TRBJ2-7; D might be TRBD1 (6 bases). V was pared by 2 bases and J by 3 bases, with 8 bases between. This CDR3 contains 13 residues. In germline, CDR1 is MNHEY, CDR2 SVGAGI. The CDR3 sequence is CASSYGTIYEQYF. Here the CDR3 DNA reads TGTGCCAGCAGTTACGGGACAATCTACGAGCAGTACTTC.

J is TRBJ2-1 and V is TRBV30; D is undetermined. Germline lookup yields CDR1 GTSNPN and CDR2 SVGIG (reference sequence). The V and J ends lost 0 bases and 9 bases respectively, with 12 bases between them. The CDR3 totals 13 residues. CDR3 amino acids: CAWSVGRPPEQFF. CDR3 bases: TGTGCCTGGAGTGTAGGCAGGCCGCCTGAGCAGTTCTTC.

The chain is built from TRBV28 and TRBJ2-2; 8 bases map to TRBD1. Germline trimming cut 3 bases from V and 7 bases from J; bases unmatched to any gene: 7. CDR3 length: 15 amino acids. Germline assignment: CDR1 MDHEN and CDR2 SYDVKM. CDR3 region: CASSFRGLSGGELFF. Here the CDR3 DNA reads TGTGCCAGCAGTTTCAGGGGGCTGTCGGGCGGGGAGCTGTTTTTT.

The gene calls are TRBV5-1 and TRBJ1-3, with a weak D call TRBD1 (5 bases). The CDR3 extends over 15 amino acids. The V end lost 0 bases, the J end lost 2 bases, and 9 bases lay between the germline ends. CDR1 is SGHRS, CDR2 YFSETQ, per germline. CDR3 in DNA: TGCGCCAGCAGCTTGGCCGACAGAACTGGAAACACCATATATTTT. Its protein product is CASSLADRTGNTIYF.

About this clone: The sample contains more than one DNA sequence encoding this CDR3. The V call is TRBV9, the J call TRBJ2-7; tentatively, D is TRBD2 (5 bases). V lost 0 bases and J 3 bases, leaving 7 bases between the germline ends. The CDR3 has 13 residues. CDR1 SGDLS and CDR2 YYNGEE come from the germline V gene. The DNA of the CDR3 is TGTGCCAGCAGCGTAGTAGAGGGCTACGAGCAGTACTTC. It specifies CASSVVEGYEQYF.

J is TRBJ2-5 and V is TRBV30; D remains unclear. The CDR3 covers 15 residues. The germline CDR1 and CDR2 sequences are GTSNPN and SVGIG (reference sequence). Between the trimmed V and J ends, which lost 5 bases and 1 base, there was a span of 17 bases. The CDR3 loop reads CAWDGRKQRQETQYF. The CDR3 DNA follows: TGTGCCTGGGACGGCCGGAAACAGCGCCAAGAGACCCAGTACTTC.

This chain links TRBV2 with TRBJ2-2; 10 bases are shared with TRBD1. Germline CDR1 and CDR2: SNHLY and FYNNEI. This CDR3 region has 13 residues. V was clipped by 6 bases and J by 7 bases; unmatched bases: 2. The CDR3 bases are TGTGCCAGCAGGGGACAGGGGTTCGGGGAGCTGTTTTTT. Encoded protein: CASRGQGFGELFF.

V usage is TRBV9 and J usage is TRBJ2-1, with 11 bases fitting TRBD1. The trim removed 4 bases at V and 7 bases at J, leaving 4 bases unmatched. The germline gives CDR1 SGDLS, CDR2 YYNGEE. This CDR3 comprises 14 residues. The CDR3 region is CASSFGQGANEQFF. The CDR3 nucleotides read TGTGCCAGCAGCTTCGGACAGGGGGCAAATGAGCAGTTCTTC.

The chain has TRBV6-5 and TRBJ1-5; perhaps TRBD1 as D (5 bases). CDR3 length equals 15 residues. Germline CDR1 is MNHEY and CDR2 is SVGAGI. Trimming removed 2 bases from V and 7 bases from J, with 15 bases in between. The CDR3 nucleotides read TGTGCCAGCAGTTACCGCGGACATAAGGGCCAGCCCCAGCATTTT. Translation gives CASSYRGHKGQPQHF.

The V gene is TRBV10-3, the J gene TRBJ2-1; weak D call: TRBD2 (6 bases). Trimming took 2 bases from V and 4 from J, leaving 15 bases between them. Germline CDR1 ENHRY, CDR2 SYGVKD. This CDR3 contains 16 residues. The CDR3 is CAISEEAGRTYNEQFF. The DNA for the CDR3 is TGTGCCATCAGTGAGGAAGCGGGTCGAACTTACAATGAGCAGTTCTTC.

This sequence joins TRBV7-8 and TRBJ2-3; D is unresolved. The CDR3 runs to 15 residues. The V gene's germline CDR1 is SGHVS and CDR2 FQNEAQ. Trimming left V 1 base short and J 0 bases short, with 8 bases between. The CDR3 region is CASSLVRLSTDTQYF. In DNA form, the CDR3 reads TGTGCCAGCAGCTTAGTCCGACTCAGCACAGATACGCAGTATTTT.

In this sample, this clone turned up once. The chain combines TRBV5-1 with TRBJ2-3, with D uncertain. Germline-derived CDR1 and CDR2 are SGHRS and YFSETQ. CDR3 length: 15 residues. The germline V and J ends were trimmed by 0 bases and 2 bases, with 10 bases remaining between them. The CDR3 here is CASSLDFQVTDTQYF. In nucleotides, the CDR3 is TGCGCCAGCAGCTTGGATTTCCAGGTCACAGATACGCAGTATTTT.